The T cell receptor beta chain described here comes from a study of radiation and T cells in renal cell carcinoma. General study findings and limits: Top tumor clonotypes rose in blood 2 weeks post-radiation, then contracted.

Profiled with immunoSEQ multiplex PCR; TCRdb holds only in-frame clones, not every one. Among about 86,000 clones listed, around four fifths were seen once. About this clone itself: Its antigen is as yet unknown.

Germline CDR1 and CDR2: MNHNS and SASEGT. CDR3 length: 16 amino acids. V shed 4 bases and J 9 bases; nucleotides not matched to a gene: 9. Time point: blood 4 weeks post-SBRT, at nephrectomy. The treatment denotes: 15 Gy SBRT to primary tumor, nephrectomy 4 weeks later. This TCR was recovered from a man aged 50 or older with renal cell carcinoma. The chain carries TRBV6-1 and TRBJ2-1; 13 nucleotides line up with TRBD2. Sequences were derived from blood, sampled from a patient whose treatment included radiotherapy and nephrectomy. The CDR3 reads CASSAGLAGVGREQFF. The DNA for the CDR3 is TGTGCCAGCAGTGCCGGACTAGCGGGAGTAGGGCGTGAGCAGTTCTTC.